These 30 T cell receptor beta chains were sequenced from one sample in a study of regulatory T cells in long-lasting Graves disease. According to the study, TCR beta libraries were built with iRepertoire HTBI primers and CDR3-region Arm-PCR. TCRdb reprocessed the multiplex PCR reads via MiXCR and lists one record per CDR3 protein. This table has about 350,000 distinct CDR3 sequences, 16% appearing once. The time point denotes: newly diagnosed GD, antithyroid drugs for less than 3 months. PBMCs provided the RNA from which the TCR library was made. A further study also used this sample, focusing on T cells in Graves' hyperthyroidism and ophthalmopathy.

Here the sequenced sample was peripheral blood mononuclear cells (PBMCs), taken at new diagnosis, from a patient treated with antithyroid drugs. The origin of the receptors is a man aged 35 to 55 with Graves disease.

Here the CDR3 reads CASSRNVAGGYTF. The CDR3 DNA reads TGTGCCAGCAGCCGAAACGTAGCCGGTGGCTACACCTTC. J is TRBJ1-2 and V is TRBV11-2; D ambiguous. Between the trimmed V and J ends, which lost 5 bases and 7 bases, there was a span of 14 bases. The CDR3 contains 13 residues. Germline loops: CDR1 SGHAT, CDR2 FQNNGV.

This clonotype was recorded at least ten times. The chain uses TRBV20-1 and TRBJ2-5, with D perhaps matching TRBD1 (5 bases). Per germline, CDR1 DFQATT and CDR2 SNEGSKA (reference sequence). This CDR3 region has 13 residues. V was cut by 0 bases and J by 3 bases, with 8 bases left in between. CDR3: CSARDGREETQYF. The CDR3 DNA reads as TGCAGTGCTAGAGATGGCAGGGAAGAGACCCAGTACTTC.

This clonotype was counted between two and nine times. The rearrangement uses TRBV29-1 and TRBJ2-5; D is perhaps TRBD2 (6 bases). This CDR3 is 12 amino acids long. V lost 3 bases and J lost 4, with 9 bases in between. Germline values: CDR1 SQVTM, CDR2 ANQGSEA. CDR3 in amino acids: CSVDFGGETQYF. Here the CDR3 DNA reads TGCAGCGTTGACTTCGGGGGAGAGACCCAGTACTTC.

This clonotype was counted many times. The CDR3 sequence is CASSLRGTEAFF. The CDR3 DNA is TGTGCCAGCAGCCTCAGGGGTACTGAAGCTTTCTTT. This chain connects TRBV28 to TRBJ1-1, with D perhaps matching TRBD1 (6 bases). Germline V lookup: CDR1 MDHEN, CDR2 SYDVKM. The CDR3 runs to 12 residues. The V and J ends lost 6 bases and 5 bases respectively, with 10 bases between them.

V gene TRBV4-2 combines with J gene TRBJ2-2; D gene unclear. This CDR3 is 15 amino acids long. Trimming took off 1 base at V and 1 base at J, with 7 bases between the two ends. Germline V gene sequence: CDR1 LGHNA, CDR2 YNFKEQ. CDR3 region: CASSQGAENTGELFF. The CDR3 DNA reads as TGTGCCAGCAGCCAAGGGGCGGAGAACACCGGGGAGCTGTTTTTT.

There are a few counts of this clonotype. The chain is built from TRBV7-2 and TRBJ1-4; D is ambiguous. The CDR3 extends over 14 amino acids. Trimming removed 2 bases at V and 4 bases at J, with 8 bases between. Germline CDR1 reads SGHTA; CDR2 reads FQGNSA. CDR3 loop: CASSLRSYNEKLFF. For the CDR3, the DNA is TGTGCCAGCAGCTTAAGGAGTTATAATGAAAAACTGTTTTTT.

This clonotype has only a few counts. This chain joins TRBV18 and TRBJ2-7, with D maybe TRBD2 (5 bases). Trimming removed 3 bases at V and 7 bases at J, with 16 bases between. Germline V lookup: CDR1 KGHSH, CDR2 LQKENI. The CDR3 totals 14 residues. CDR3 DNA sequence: TGTGCCAGCTCACCTTTTCTGACATCGGGGGAGCAGTACTTC. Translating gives CASSPFLTSGEQYF. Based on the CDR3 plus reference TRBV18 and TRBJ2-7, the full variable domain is NAGVMQNPRHLVRRRGQEARLRCSPMKGHSHVYWYRQLPEEGLKFMVYLQKENIIDESGMPKERFSAEFPKEGPSILRIQQVVRGDSAAYFCASSPFLTSGEQYFGPGTRLTVT.

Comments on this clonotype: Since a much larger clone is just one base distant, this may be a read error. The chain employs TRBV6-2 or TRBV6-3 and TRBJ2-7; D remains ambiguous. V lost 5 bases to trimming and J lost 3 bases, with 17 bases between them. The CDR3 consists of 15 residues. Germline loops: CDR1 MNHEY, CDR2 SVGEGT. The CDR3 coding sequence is TGTGCCAGCAGTGTAGGACCTGACGAAGGCTACGAGCAGTACTTC. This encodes CASSVGPDEGYEQYF.

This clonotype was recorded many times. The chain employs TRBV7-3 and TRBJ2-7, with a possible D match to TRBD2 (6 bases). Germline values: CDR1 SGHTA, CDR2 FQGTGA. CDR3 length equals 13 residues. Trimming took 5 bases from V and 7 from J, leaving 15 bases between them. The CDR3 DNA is TGTGCCAGCAGCGTTATGGCGGGGAGTGAGCAGTACTTC. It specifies CASSVMAGSEQYF.

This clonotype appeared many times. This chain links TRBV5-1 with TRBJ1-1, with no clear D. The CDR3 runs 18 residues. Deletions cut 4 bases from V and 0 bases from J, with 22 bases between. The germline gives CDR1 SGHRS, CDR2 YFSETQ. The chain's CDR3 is CASSNAAGLDFMNTEAFF. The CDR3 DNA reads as TGCGCCAGCAGCAATGCAGCAGGTTTGGATTTCATGAACACTGAAGCTTTCTTT.

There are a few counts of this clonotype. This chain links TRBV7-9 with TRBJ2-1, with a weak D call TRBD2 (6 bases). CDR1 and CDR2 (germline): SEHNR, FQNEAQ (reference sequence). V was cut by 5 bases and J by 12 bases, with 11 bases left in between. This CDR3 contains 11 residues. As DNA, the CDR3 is TGTGCCAGCAGCATGGGACTTCGGCAGTTCTTC. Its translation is CASSMGLRQFF.

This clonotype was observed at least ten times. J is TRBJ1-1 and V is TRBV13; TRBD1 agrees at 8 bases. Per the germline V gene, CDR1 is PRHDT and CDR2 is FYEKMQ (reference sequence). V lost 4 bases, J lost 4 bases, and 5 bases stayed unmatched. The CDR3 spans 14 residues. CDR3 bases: TGTGCCAGCAGCTCCAGGGGGCTTAGCACTGAAGCTTTCTTT. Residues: CASSSRGLSTEAFF.

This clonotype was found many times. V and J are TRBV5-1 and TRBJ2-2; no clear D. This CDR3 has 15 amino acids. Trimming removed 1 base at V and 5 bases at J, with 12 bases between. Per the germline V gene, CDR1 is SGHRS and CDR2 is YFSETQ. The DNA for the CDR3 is TGCGCCAGCAGCTTGCAGGCAGAAGGGACCGGGGAGCTGTTTTTT. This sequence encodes CASSLQAEGTGELFF.

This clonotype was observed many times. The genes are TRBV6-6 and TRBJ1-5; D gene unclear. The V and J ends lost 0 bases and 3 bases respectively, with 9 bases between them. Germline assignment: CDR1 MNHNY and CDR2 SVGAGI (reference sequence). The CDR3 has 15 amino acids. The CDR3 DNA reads TGTGCCAGCAGTTACTCGAGAGGGTTCAATCAGCCCCAGCATTTT. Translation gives CASSYSRGFNQPQHF.

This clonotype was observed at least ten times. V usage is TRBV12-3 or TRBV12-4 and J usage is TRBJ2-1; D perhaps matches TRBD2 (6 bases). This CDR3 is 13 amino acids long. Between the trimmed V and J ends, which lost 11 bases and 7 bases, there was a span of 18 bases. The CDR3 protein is CAVRNGGRNEQFF. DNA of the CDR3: TGTGCCGTCAGAAACGGGGGAAGGAATGAGCAGTTCTTC.

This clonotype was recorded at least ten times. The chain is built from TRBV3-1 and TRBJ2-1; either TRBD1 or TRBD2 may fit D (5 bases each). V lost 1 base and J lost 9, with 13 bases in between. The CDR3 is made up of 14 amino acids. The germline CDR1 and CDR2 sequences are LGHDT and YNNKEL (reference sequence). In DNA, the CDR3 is TGTGCCAGCAGCCAAGGAGGGGCTGGGGTTGAGCAGTTCTTC. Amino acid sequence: CASSQGGAGVEQFF.

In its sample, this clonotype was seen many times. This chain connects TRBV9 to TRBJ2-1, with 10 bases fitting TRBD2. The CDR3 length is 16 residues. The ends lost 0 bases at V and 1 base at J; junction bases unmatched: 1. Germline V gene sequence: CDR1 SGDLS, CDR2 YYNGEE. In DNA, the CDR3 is TGTGCCAGCAGCGTAGTACTAGCGGGGTCCTACAATGAGCAGTTCTTC. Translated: CASSVVLAGSYNEQFF.

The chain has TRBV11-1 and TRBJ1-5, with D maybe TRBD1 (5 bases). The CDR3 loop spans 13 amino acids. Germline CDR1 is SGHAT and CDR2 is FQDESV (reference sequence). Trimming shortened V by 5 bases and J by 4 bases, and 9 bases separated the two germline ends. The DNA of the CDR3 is TGTGCCAGCAGCCGACAGAAAAATCAGCCCCAGCATTTT. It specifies CASSRQKNQPQHF.

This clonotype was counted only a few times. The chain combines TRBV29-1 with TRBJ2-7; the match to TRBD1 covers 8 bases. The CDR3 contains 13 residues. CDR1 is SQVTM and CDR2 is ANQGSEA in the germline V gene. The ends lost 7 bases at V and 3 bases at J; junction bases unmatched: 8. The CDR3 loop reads CSAAGGQGYEQYF. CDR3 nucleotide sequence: TGCAGCGCCGCGGGTGGACAGGGCTACGAGCAGTACTTC.

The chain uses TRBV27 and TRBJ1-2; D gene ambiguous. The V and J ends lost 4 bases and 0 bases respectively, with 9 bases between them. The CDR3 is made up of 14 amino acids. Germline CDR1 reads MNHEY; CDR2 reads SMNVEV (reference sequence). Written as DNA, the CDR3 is TGTGCCAGCAGTTCTGGGTGGGCTAACTATGGCTACACCTTC. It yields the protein CASSSGWANYGYTF.

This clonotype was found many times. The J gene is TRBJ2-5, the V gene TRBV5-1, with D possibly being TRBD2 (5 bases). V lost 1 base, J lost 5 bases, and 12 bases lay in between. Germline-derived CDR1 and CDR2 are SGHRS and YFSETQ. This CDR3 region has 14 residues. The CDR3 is CASSLNIRRETQYF. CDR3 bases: TGCGCCAGCAGCTTGAATATACGGAGGGAGACCCAGTACTTC.

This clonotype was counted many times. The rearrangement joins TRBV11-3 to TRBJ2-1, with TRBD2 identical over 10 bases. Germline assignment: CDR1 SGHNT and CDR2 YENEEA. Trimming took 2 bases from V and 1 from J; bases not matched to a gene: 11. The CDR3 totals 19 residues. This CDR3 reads CASSLWSASGGSSYNEQFF. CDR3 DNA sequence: TGTGCCAGCAGCTTATGGAGCGCTAGCGGGGGTAGTTCCTACAATGAGCAGTTCTTC.

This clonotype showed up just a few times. CDR3 bases: TGTGCCAGCAGTTACTCGGGTCATGGCTACACCTTC. Its translation: CASSYSGHGYTF. The chain uses TRBV6-6 and TRBJ1-2; D is unclear. This CDR3 has 12 residues. CDR1 is MNHNY and CDR2 is SVGAGI in the germline V gene (reference sequence). Trimming pared 0 bases from V and 6 bases from J, leaving 5 bases between.

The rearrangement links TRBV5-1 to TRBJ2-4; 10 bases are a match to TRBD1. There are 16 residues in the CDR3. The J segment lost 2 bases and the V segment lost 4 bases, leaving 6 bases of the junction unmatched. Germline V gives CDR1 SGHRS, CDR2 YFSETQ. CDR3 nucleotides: TGCGCCAGCAGCAGAGGGACAGGGGTAACCAAAAACATTCAGTACTTC. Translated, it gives CASSRGTGVTKNIQYF.

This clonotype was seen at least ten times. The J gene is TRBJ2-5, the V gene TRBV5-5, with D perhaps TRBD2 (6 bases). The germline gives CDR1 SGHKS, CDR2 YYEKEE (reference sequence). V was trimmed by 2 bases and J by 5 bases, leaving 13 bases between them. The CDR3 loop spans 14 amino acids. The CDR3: CASSFFTSLETQYF. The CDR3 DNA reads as TGTGCCAGCAGCTTTTTCACTAGCCTCGAGACCCAGTACTTC. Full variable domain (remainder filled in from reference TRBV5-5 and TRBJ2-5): DAGVTQSPTHLIKTRGQQVTLRCSPISGHKSVSWYQQVLGQGPQFIFQYYEKEERGRGNFPDRFSARQFPNYSSELNVNALLLGDSALYLCASSFFTSLETQYFGPGTRLLVL.

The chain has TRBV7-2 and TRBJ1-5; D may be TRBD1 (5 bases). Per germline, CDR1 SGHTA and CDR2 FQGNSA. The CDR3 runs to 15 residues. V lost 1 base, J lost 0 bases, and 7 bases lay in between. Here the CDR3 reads CASSLVGHSNQPQHF. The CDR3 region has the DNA TGTGCCAGCAGCTTAGTGGGGCATAGCAATCAGCCCCAGCATTTT. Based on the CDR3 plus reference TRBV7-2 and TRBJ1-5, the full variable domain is GAGVSQSPSNKVTEKGKDVELRCDPISGHTALYWYRQSLGQGLEFLIYFQGNSAPDKSGLPSDRFSAERTGGSVSTLTIQRTQQEDSAVYLCASSLVGHSNQPQHFGDGTRLSIL.

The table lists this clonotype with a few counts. The DNA for the CDR3 is TGCGCCAGCAGCTTTGTCCCGACAGGGGCTGGAAACACCATATATTTT. Translating it yields CASSFVPTGAGNTIYF. This chain uses TRBV5-1 with TRBJ1-3; 8 bases fit TRBD1. The ends lost 2 bases at V and 2 bases at J; junction bases unmatched: 6. Germline-derived CDR1 and CDR2 are SGHRS and YFSETQ. The CDR3 runs 16 residues.

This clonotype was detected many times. The CDR3 loop is CAWSRGTNTEAFF. CDR3 nucleotides: TGTGCCTGGAGTAGGGGAACAAACACTGAAGCTTTCTTT. The gene calls are TRBV30 and TRBJ1-1, with D tentatively TRBD1 (5 bases). V lost 2 bases and J lost 2, with 9 bases in between. This CDR3 comprises 13 residues. Germline V gene lookup returns CDR1 GTSNPN and CDR2 SVGIG (reference sequence).

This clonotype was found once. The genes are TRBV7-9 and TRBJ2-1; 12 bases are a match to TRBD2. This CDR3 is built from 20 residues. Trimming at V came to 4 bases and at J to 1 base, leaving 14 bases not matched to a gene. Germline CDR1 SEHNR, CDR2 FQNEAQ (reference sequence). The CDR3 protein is CASSSNAGLAGPRSYNEQFF. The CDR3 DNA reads TGTGCCAGCAGCTCGAATGCCGGACTAGCGGGACCAAGATCCTACAATGAGCAGTTCTTC.

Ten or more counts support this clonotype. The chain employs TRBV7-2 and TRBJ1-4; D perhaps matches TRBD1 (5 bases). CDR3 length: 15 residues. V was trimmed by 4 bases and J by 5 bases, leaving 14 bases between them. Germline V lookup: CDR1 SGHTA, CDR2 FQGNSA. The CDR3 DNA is TGTGCCAGCAGCTACACGGGACGGGGGAATGAAAAACTGTTTTTT. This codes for CASSYTGRGNEKLFF.